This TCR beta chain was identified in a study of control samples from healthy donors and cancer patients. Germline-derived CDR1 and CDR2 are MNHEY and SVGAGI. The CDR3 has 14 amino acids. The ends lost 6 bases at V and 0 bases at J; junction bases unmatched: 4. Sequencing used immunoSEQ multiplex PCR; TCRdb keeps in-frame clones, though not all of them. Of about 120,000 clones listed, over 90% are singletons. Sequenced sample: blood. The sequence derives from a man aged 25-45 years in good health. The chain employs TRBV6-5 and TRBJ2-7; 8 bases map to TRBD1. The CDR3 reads CASRTGQGSYEQYF. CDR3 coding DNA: TGTGCCAGCAGAACTGGACAGGGCTCCTACGAGCAGTACTTC.